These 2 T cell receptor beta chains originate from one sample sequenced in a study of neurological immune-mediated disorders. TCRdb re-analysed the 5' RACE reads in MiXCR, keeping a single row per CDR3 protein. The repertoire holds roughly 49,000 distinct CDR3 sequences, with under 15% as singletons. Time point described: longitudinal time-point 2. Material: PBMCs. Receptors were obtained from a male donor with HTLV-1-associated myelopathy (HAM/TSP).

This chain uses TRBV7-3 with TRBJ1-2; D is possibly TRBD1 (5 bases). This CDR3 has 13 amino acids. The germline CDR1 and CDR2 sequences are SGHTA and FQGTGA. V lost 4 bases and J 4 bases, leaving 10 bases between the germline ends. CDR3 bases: TGTGCCAGCAGCTCACAGGTCATCTATGGCTACACCTTC. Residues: CASSSQVIYGYTF.

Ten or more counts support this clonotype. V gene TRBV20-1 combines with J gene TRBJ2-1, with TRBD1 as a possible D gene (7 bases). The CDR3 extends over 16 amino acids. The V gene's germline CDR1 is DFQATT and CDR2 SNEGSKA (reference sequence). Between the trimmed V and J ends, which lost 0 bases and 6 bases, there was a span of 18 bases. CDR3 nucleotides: TGCAGTGCTAGAGATTTCAGACAGGGAGGTAGCAATGAGCAGTTCTTC. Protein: CSARDFRQGGSNEQFF.